Following are 7 T cell receptor beta chains from one sample sequenced in a study of tumor-infiltrating lymphocytes in localized non-small cell lung cancer. TCRdb keeps only in-frame clones here, not all; method: immunoSEQ multiplex PCR. The sample holds about 9,900 clones, 60% to 80% seen once. The specimen sequenced was lung tumor tissue. The receptors come from a human donor with non-small cell lung cancer.

The V call is TRBV7-9, the J call TRBJ1-6; TRBD1 aligns across 7 bases. There are 14 residues in the CDR3. Germline values: CDR1 SEHNR, CDR2 FQNEAQ (reference sequence). The junction had 11 bases not matched to a gene; V was cut back by 5 bases and J by 13 bases. The CDR3 here is CASSPGQPGGPLHF. CDR3 DNA: TGTGCCAGCAGCCCGGGACAGCCCGGTGGGCCCCTCCACTTT.

This clone is labeled medium-sized. The genes are TRBV6-1 and TRBJ1-2; tentative D call: TRBD1 (5 bases). This CDR3 is built from 13 residues. Germline assignment: CDR1 MNHNS and CDR2 SASEGT. V was clipped by 4 bases and J by 4 bases, with 10 bases between them. CDR3 amino acids: CASSAGESYGYTF. As DNA, the CDR3 is TGTGCCAGCAGTGCGGGGGAAAGCTATGGCTACACCTTC.

The chain recombines TRBV6-1 with TRBJ1-5; D might be TRBD1 (5 bases). V shed 5 bases and J shed 3 bases, with 8 bases lying between them. Per the germline V gene, CDR1 is MNHNS and CDR2 is SASEGT. The CDR3 length is 13 residues. The CDR3 reads CASSPTVNQPQHF. CDR3 nucleotides: TGTGCCAGCAGTCCGACAGTCAATCAGCCCCAGCATTTT.

This clone has just a few counts. V is TRBV2 and J is TRBJ1-4, with D perhaps matching TRBD1 (6 bases). The CDR3 extends over 14 amino acids. The V and J ends lost 6 bases and 10 bases respectively, with 18 bases between them. Germline V gene lookup returns CDR1 SNHLY and CDR2 FYNNEI. The CDR3 reads CASRGNLQGGKLFF. The CDR3 DNA is TGTGCCAGCAGGGGAAACTTACAGGGAGGAAAACTGTTTTTT.

CDR3 DNA: TGTGCCAGTAGTATAGCAGCGGGGGCCAAAAACATTCAGTACTTC. Its protein is CASSIAAGAKNIQYF. The V gene is TRBV19, the J gene TRBJ2-4, with 7 bases aligning to TRBD2. V trimming: 1 base; J trimming: 1 base; junction bases outside the gene matches: 1. The CDR3 covers 15 residues. The germline gives CDR1 LNHDA, CDR2 SQIVND (reference sequence).

The rearrangement uses TRBV2 and TRBJ1-2; D is undetermined. This CDR3 contains 14 residues. V was shortened by 6 bases and J by 8 bases, with 19 bases between the two germline ends. The germline V gene has CDR1 SNHLY and CDR2 FYNNEI. CDR3 residues: CASRSDGALGGYTF. CDR3 bases: TGTGCCAGCAGATCGGACGGCGCCTTGGGGGGCTACACCTTC.

The genes are TRBV5-1 and TRBJ1-1; 10 positions agree with TRBD1. The CDR3 contains 17 residues. Germline CDR1 reads SGHRS; CDR2 reads YFSETQ. V shed 2 bases and J 0 bases; nucleotides not matched to a gene: 7. CDR3 DNA sequence: TGCGCCAGCAGCTTCGGGACAGGGGTGTTCGTGAACACTGAAGCTTTCTTT. Translation gives CASSFGTGVFVNTEAFF.